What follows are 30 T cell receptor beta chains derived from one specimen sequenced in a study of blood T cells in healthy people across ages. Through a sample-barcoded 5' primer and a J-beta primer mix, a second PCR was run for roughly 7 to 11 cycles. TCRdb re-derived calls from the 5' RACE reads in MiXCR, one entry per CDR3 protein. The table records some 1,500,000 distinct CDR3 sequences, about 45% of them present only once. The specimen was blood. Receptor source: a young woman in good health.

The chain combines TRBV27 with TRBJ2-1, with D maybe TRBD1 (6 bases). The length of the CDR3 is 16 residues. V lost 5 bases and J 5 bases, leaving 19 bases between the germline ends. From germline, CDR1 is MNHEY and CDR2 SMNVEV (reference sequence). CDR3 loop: CASSLFRTVVHNEQFF. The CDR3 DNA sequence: TGTGCCAGCAGTCTGTTCAGGACAGTCGTCCACAATGAGCAGTTCTTC.

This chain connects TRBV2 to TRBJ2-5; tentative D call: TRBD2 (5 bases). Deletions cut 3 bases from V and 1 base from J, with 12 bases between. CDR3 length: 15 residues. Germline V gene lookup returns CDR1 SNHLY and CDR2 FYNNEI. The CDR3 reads CASSDYRGPQETQYF. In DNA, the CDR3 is TGTGCCAGCAGTGATTATCGGGGTCCCCAAGAGACCCAGTACTTC.

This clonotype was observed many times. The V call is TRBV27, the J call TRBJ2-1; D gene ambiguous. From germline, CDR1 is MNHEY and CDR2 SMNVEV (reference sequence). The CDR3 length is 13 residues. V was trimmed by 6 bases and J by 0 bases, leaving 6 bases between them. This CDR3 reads CASRKSSYNEQFF. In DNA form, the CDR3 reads TGTGCCAGCAGAAAGAGCTCCTACAATGAGCAGTTCTTC.

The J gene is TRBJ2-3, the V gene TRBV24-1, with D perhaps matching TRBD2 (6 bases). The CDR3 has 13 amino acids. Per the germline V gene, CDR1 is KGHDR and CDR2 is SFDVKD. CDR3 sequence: CAVSGSSTDTQYF. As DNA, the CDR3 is TGTGCGGTTAGCGGTTCTAGCACAGATACGCAGTATTTT.

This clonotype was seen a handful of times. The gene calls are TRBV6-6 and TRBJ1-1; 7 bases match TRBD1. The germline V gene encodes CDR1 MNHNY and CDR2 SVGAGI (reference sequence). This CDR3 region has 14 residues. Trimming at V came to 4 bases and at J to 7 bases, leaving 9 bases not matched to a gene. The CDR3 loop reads CASSLPGQEDEAFF. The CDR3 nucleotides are TGTGCCAGCAGTTTACCCGGACAGGAAGATGAAGCTTTCTTT.

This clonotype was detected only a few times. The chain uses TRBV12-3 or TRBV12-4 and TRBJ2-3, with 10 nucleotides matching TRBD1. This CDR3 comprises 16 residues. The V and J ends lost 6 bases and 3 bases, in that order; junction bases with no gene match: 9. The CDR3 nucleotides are TGTGCCAGCAGCCCCCTGACAGGGGGCGATACAGATACGCAGTATTTT. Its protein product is CASSPLTGGDTDTQYF.

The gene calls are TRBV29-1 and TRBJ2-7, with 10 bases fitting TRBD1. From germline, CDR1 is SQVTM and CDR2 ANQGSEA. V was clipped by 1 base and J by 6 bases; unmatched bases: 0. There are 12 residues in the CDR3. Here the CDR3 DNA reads TGCAGCGTTGAAGGGACAGGGGGCGAGCAGTACTTC. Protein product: CSVEGTGGEQYF.

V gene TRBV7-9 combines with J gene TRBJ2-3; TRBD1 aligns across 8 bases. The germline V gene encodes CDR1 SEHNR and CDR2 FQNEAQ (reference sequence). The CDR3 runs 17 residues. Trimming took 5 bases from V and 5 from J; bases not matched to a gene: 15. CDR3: CASSPLPGQGVGDTQYF. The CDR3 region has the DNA TGTGCCAGCAGCCCCCTCCCCGGACAGGGAGTGGGAGATACGCAGTATTTT.

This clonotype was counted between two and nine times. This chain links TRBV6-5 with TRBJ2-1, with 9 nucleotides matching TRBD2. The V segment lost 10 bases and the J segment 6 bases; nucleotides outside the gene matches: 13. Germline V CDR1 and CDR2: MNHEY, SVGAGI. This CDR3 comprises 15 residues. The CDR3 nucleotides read TGTGCCACCCTTGGGAGCGGGAGGTTTAGCAATGAGCAGTTCTTC. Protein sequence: CATLGSGRFSNEQFF.

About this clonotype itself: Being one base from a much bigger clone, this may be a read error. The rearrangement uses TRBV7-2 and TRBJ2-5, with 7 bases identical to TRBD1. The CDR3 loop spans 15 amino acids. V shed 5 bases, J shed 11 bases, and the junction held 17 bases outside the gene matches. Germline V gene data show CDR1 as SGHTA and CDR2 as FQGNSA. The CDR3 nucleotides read TGTGCCAGCAGCATCCACAGGGGTACATACAATGAGCAGTACTTC. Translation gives CASSIHRGTYNEQYF.

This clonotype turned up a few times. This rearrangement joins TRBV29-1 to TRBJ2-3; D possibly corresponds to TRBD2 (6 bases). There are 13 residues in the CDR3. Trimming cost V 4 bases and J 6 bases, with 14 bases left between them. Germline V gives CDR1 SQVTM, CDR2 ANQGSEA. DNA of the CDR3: TGCAGCGTTGCACGACGGGAGACTGATACGCAGTATTTT. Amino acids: CSVARRETDTQYF.

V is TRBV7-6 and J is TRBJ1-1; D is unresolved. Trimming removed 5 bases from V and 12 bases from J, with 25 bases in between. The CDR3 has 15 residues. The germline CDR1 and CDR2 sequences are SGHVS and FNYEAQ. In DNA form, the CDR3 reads TGTGCCAGCAGCAACTCGTCCGGATGGCGGGGAGTGACTTTCTTT. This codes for CASSNSSGWRGVTFF.

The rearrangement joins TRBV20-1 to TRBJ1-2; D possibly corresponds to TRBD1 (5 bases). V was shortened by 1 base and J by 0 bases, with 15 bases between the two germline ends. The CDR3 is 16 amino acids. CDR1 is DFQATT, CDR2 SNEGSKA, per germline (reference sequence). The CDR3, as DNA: TGCAGTGCTAGAGTGCGGGGCGTTAACCCTAACTATGGCTACACCTTC. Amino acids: CSARVRGVNPNYGYTF.

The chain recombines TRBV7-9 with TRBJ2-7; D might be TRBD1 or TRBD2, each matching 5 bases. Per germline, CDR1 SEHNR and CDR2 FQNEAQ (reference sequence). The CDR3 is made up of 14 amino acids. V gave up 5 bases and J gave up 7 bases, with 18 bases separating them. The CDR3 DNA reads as TGTGCCAGCAGCATACCCGGGACCTTCAATGAGCAGTACTTC. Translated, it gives CASSIPGTFNEQYF.

Here the CDR3 DNA reads TGCGCCAGCAGCCAAGTGGCGCTTGAAAAGAATCAGCCCCAGCATTTT. Translation: CASSQVALEKNQPQHF. The chain combines TRBV4-1 with TRBJ1-5; D uncertain. V shed 1 base and J shed 4 bases, with 14 bases lying between them. CDR1 MGHRA and CDR2 YSYEKL come from the germline V gene. The CDR3 totals 16 residues.

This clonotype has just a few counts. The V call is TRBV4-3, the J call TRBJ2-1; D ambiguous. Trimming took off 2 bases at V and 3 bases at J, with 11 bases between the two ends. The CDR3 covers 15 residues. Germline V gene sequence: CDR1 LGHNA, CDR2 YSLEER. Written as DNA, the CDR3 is TGCGCCAGCAGCCAATCCCAGTCCCTCTACAATGAGCAGTTCTTC. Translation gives CASSQSQSLYNEQFF.

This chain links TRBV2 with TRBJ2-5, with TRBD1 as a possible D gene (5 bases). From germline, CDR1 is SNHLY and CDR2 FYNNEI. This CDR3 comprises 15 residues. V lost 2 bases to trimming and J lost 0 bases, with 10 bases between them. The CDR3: CASSEMGQHQETQYF. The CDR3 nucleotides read TGTGCCAGCAGTGAAATGGGGCAGCACCAAGAGACCCAGTACTTC.

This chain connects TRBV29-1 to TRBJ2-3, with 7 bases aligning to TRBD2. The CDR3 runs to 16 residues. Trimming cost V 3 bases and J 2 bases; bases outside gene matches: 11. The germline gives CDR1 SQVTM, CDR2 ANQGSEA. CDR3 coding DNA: TGCAGCGTTGAGGTGACGGGGGGACCCGTCACAGATACGCAGTATTTT. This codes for CSVEVTGGPVTDTQYF.

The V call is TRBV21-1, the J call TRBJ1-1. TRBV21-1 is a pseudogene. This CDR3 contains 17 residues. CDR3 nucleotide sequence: TGTGCCAGCAGCAAAACTCCAAAACAAGACAACGCGACTGAAGCTTTCTTT. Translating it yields CASSKTPKQDNATEAFF.

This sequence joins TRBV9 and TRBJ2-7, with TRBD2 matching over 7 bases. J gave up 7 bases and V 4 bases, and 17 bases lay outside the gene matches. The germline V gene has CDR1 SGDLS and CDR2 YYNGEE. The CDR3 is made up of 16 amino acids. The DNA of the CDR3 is TGTGCCAGCAGCCCTCCGATGGCGGGAGTTTACAGTGAGCAGTACTTC. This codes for CASSPPMAGVYSEQYF.

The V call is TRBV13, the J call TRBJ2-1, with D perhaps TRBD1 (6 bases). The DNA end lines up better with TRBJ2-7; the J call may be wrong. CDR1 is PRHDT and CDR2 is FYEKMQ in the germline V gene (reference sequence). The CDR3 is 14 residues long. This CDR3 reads CASRLRGTYNEQYF. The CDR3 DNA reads TGTGCCAGCCGGTTGAGGGGGACCTACAATGAGCAGTACTTC.

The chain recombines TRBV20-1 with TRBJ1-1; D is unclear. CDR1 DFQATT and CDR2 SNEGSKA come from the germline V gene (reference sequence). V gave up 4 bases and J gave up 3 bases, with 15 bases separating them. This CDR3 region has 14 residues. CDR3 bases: TGCAGTGCTAACCTCGGACCTGGCTACACTGAAGCTTTCTTT. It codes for CSANLGPGYTEAFF.

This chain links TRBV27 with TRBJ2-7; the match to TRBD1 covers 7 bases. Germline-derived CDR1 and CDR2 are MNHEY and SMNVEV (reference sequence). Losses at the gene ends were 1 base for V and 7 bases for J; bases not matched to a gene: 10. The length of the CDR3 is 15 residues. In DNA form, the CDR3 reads TGTGCCAGCAGTTTATTACAGGGGCCAAACAATGAGCAGTACTTC. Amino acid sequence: CASSLLQGPNNEQYF.

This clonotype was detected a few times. The CDR3 loop is CSARGRAGANVLTF. The CDR3 region has the DNA TGCAGTGCTAGAGGTCGGGCTGGGGCCAACGTCCTGACTTTC. The chain is built from TRBV20-1 and TRBJ2-6; D not certain. Trimming removed 1 base from V and 2 bases from J, with 6 bases in between. The CDR3 length is 14 residues. CDR1 is DFQATT, CDR2 SNEGSKA, per germline (reference sequence).

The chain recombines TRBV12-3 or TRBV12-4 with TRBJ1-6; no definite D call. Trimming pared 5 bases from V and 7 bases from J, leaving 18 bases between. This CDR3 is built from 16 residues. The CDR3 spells CASSQTGDVRNSPLHF. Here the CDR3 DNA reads TGTGCCAGCAGTCAAACCGGGGATGTGCGGAATTCACCCCTCCACTTT.

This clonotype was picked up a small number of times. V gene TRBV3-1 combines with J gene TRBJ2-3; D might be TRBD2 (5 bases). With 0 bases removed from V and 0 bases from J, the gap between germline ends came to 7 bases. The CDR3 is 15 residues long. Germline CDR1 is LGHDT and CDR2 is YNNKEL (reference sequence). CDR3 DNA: TGTGCCAGCAGCCAAGAGAGGGCTAGCACAGATACGCAGTATTTT. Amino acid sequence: CASSQERASTDTQYF.

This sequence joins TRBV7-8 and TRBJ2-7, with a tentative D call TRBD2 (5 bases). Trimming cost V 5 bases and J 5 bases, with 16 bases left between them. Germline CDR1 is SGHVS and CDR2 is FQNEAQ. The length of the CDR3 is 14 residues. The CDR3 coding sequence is TGTGCCAGCAGCCCCGACTCTGAGGGCCACGAGCAGTACTTC. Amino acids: CASSPDSEGHEQYF.

The CDR3 loop reads CASSLGILQTQYF. CDR3 DNA: TGTGCCAGCAGTTTAGGAATTTTGCAGACCCAGTACTTC. This chain uses TRBV28 with TRBJ2-5; no firm D call. There are 13 residues in the CDR3. V lost 2 bases and J 6 bases, leaving 10 bases between the germline ends. Germline V gene sequence: CDR1 MDHEN, CDR2 SYDVKM.

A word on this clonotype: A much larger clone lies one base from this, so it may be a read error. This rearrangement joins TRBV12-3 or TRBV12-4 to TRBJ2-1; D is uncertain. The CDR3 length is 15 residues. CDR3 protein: CTSSLSRTLYNEQFF. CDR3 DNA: TGTACCAGCAGTTTATCCCGGACCCTCTACAATGAGCAGTTCTTC.

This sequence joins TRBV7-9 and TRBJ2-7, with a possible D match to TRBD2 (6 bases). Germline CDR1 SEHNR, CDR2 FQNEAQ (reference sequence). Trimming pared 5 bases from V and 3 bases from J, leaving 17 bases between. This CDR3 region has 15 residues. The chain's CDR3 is CASSPSEEGDYEQYF. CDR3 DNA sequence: TGTGCCAGCAGCCCTTCCGAGGAGGGCGACTACGAGCAGTACTTC.